A selection of T cell receptor beta chains follows, all from one sample in a study of blood T cell repertoires in COVID-19. Profiling relied on immunoSEQ multiplex PCR, and the TCRdb table lists in-frame clones only, not all of them. The data show around 60,000 clones, 81% seen once. What was sequenced was peripheral blood. These receptors were taken from a woman older than 75 with active or convalescent COVID-19. The CDR3 runs from the conserved cysteine through the conserved F or W. D genes are given only for firm matches. Part of the rows lack a size; the others show once, few, many or a class for expanded clones.

CDR3 DNA: TGCAGCGTTGAACCCCCTGGAGAGTACAATGAGCAGTTCTTC; CDR3 protein: CSVEPPGEYNEQFF; D gene: -; J gene: TRBJ2-1; clone size: -; V gene: TRBV29-1; CDR3 length: 14
CDR3 DNA: TGTGCCAGCAGTGCGGGACAGGGGGCTGGCTACACCTTC; CDR3 protein: CASSAGQGAGYTF; D gene: TRBD1; J gene: TRBJ1-2; clone size: -; V gene: TRBV6-4; CDR3 length: 13
CDR3 DNA: TGCGCCACTCGGACAGGGCACACAGATACGCAGTATTTT; CDR3 protein: CATRTGHTDTQYF; D gene: TRBD1; J gene: TRBJ2-3; clone size: -; V gene: TRBV5-1; CDR3 length: 13
CDR3 DNA: TGCAGCGTTGCTGAACAGGGCAGGACTGAAGCTTTCTTT; CDR3 protein: CSVAEQGRTEAFF; D gene: -; J gene: TRBJ1-1; clone size: -; V gene: TRBV29-1; CDR3 length: 13
CDR3 DNA: TGTGCCAGCAGCTCCTGGACAGGCGTCTACAATCAGCCCCAGCATTTT; CDR3 protein: CASSSWTGVYNQPQHF; D gene: TRBD1; J gene: TRBJ1-5; clone size: -; V gene: TRBV7-8; CDR3 length: 16
CDR3 DNA: TGTGCCAGCAGGTCGGGGGTGGATGGCTACACCTTC; CDR3 protein: CASRSGVDGYTF; D gene: -; J gene: TRBJ1-2; clone size: once; V gene: TRBV2; CDR3 length: 12
CDR3 DNA: TGTGCCAGCAGCATAAGACAGGGGTCCAATCAGCCCCAGCATTTT; CDR3 protein: CASSIRQGSNQPQHF; D gene: TRBD1; J gene: TRBJ1-5; clone size: -; V gene: TRBV7-2; CDR3 length: 15
CDR3 DNA: TGCGCCAGCAGCTTGGACGGGAACTCTGGAAACACCATATATTTT; CDR3 protein: CASSLDGNSGNTIYF; D gene: -; J gene: TRBJ1-3; clone size: -; V gene: TRBV5-1; CDR3 length: 15
CDR3 DNA: TGTGCCAGCTCACCAAGAGGGCAGAGTGTGGGGAACACTGAAGCTTTCTTT; CDR3 protein: CASSPRGQSVGNTEAFF; D gene: -; J gene: TRBJ1-1; clone size: -; V gene: TRBV18; CDR3 length: 17
CDR3 DNA: TGTGCCAGCAGCTTGACGGCGGTTCCTGGAAACACCATATATTTT; CDR3 protein: CASSLTAVPGNTIYF; D gene: -; J gene: TRBJ1-3; clone size: -; V gene: TRBV5-4; CDR3 length: 15
CDR3 DNA: TGCGCCAGCAGCTTGGAAGGGGCCCACTATGGCTACACCTTC; CDR3 protein: CASSLEGAHYGYTF; D gene: -; J gene: TRBJ1-2; clone size: -; V gene: TRBV5-1; CDR3 length: 14
CDR3 DNA: TGCGCCAGCAGCCAAGGGGACAGCCGACGGAGGACTCAAAATTCACCCCTCCACTTT; CDR3 protein: CASSQGDSRRRTQNSPLHF; D gene: TRBD1; J gene: TRBJ1-6; clone size: -; V gene: TRBV4-1; CDR3 length: 19
CDR3 DNA: TGTGCCGGAAGGGGTCGGCGGACTGAAGCTTTCTTT; CDR3 protein: CAGRGRRTEAFF; D gene: -; J gene: TRBJ1-1; clone size: -; V gene: TRBV21-1; CDR3 length: 12
CDR3 DNA: TGCGCCAGCAGCCAAGAGAGGGGAGGGGGAGAAAAACTGTTTTTT; CDR3 protein: CASSQERGGGEKLFF; D gene: -; J gene: TRBJ1-4; clone size: -; V gene: TRBV4-1; CDR3 length: 15
CDR3 DNA: TGCGCCAGCAGCCAAGATAGGGGTAGCGGGGGCACAGATACGCAGTATTTT; CDR3 protein: CASSQDRGSGGTDTQYF; D gene: TRBD2; J gene: TRBJ2-3; clone size: once; V gene: TRBV4-3; CDR3 length: 17
CDR3 DNA: TGTGCCAGCAGCGCCGGACTTGGAAACACCATATATTTT; CDR3 protein: CASSAGLGNTIYF; D gene: -; J gene: TRBJ1-3; clone size: -; V gene: TRBV9; CDR3 length: 13
CDR3 DNA: TGTGCCACCGCTCAGACAGGGATGAACACTGAAGCTTTCTTT; CDR3 protein: CATAQTGMNTEAFF; D gene: TRBD1; J gene: TRBJ1-1; clone size: -; V gene: TRBV25-1; CDR3 length: 14
CDR3 DNA: TGTGCCAGCAGCTTTGTTCAGGGCTCTGGAAACACCATATATTTT; CDR3 protein: CASSFVQGSGNTIYF; D gene: -; J gene: TRBJ1-3; clone size: -; V gene: TRBV11-2; CDR3 length: 15
CDR3 DNA: TGTGCCAGTAATCCGGGACAGGGGAACTATGGCTACACCTTC; CDR3 protein: CASNPGQGNYGYTF; D gene: TRBD1; J gene: TRBJ1-2; clone size: -; V gene: TRBV19; CDR3 length: 14
CDR3 DNA: TGTGCCAGCAGCTCGACAGGGGAGGCGGCTGGCTACACCTTC; CDR3 protein: CASSSTGEAAGYTF; D gene: TRBD1; J gene: TRBJ1-2; clone size: -; V gene: TRBV9; CDR3 length: 14
CDR3 DNA: TGTGCCAGCAGCCCGAGGGCGTCGGGCTACGAGCAGTACTTC; CDR3 protein: CASSPRASGYEQYF; D gene: -; J gene: TRBJ2-7; clone size: -; V gene: TRBV9; CDR3 length: 14
CDR3 DNA: TGTGCCAGCAGTCTATCGACAGGCCGGGGTGAAAAACTGTTTTTT; CDR3 protein: CASSLSTGRGEKLFF; D gene: -; J gene: TRBJ1-4; clone size: few; V gene: TRBV6-6; CDR3 length: 15
CDR3 DNA: TGCAGTGCTAGTGACCCTCGACGGGGGGTTGGAAACACCATATATTTT; CDR3 protein: CSASDPRRGVGNTIYF; D gene: -; J gene: TRBJ1-3; clone size: few; V gene: TRBV20-1; CDR3 length: 16
CDR3 DNA: TGTGCCAGCAGCTTAAATCGGCCTAGCGATCTCGAGCAGTACTTC; CDR3 protein: CASSLNRPSDLEQYF; D gene: -; J gene: TRBJ2-7; clone size: -; V gene: TRBV7-2; CDR3 length: 15
CDR3 DNA: TGTGCCAGCAGCCAAGCTGGAACAGGGGGCAGTTACTTC; CDR3 protein: CASSQAGTGGSYF; D gene: TRBD1; J gene: TRBJ2-7; clone size: -; V gene: TRBV14; CDR3 length: 13
CDR3 DNA: TGTGCCAGCACCACGACAGGGTATACTGAAGCTTTCTTT; CDR3 protein: CASTTTGYTEAFF; D gene: TRBD1; J gene: TRBJ1-1; clone size: -; V gene: TRBV3-1/TRBV3-2; CDR3 length: 13
CDR3 DNA: TGTGCCAGCAGCCCTCCGGGACTAGGGGGGGAGACCCAGTACTTC; CDR3 protein: CASSPPGLGGETQYF; D gene: TRBD2; J gene: TRBJ2-5; clone size: -; V gene: TRBV7-9; CDR3 length: 15
CDR3 DNA: TGTGCCAGCAGTCCCCGAGGGACACCTACTTCCTATAATTCACCCCTCCACTTT; CDR3 protein: CASSPRGTPTSYNSPLHF; D gene: -; J gene: TRBJ1-6; clone size: -; V gene: TRBV6-2/TRBV6-3; CDR3 length: 18
CDR3 DNA: TGTGCCAGCAGCTTGGGCGGGGGCGAGCAGTACTTC; CDR3 protein: CASSLGGGEQYF; D gene: TRBD2; J gene: TRBJ2-7; clone size: once; V gene: TRBV11-2; CDR3 length: 12
CDR3 DNA: TGTGCCAGTAGTATAGACGTCACCCGGACCATATATTTT; CDR3 protein: CASSIDVTRTIYF; D gene: -; J gene: TRBJ1-3; clone size: -; V gene: TRBV19; CDR3 length: 13
CDR3 DNA: TGTGCCAGCTTGGGAGGGGCTCGGGAGCAGTACTTC; CDR3 protein: CASLGGAREQYF; D gene: TRBD2; J gene: TRBJ2-7; clone size: -; V gene: TRBV5-5; CDR3 length: 12
CDR3 DNA: TGTGCCAGCAGCCGAGACGGGGGGTTAGACAATGAGCAGTTCTTC; CDR3 protein: CASSRDGGLDNEQFF; D gene: TRBD2; J gene: TRBJ2-1; clone size: few; V gene: TRBV11-3; CDR3 length: 15
CDR3 DNA: TGCGCCAGCAGGGCCCTTGGGGGGGGCAAAACCGGGGAGCTGTTTTTT; CDR3 protein: CASRALGGGKTGELFF; D gene: -; J gene: TRBJ2-2; clone size: -; V gene: TRBV10-2; CDR3 length: 16
CDR3 DNA: TGTGCCAGCAGACTGGACAGCCGGGTGAACACTGAAGCTTTCTTT; CDR3 protein: CASRLDSRVNTEAFF; D gene: -; J gene: TRBJ1-1; clone size: few; V gene: TRBV7-2; CDR3 length: 15
CDR3 DNA: TGTGCCAGCAGTTTTGGCACCTCTGGAAACACCATATATTTT; CDR3 protein: CASSFGTSGNTIYF; D gene: -; J gene: TRBJ1-3; clone size: -; V gene: TRBV28; CDR3 length: 14
CDR3 DNA: TGTGCCAGCAGCTTAGCGCTAGGGGGAGGGGACTTC; CDR3 protein: CASSLALGGGDF; D gene: -; J gene: TRBJ2-7; clone size: -; V gene: TRBV7-2; CDR3 length: 12